This passage covers 4 T cell receptor beta chains from one sample sequenced in a study of T cells expressing NK-cell markers. Using the 5' RACE reads, TCRdb records one entry per CDR3 protein without DNA. Its table records about 180,000 distinct CDR3 sequences. Sequencing was carried out using blood T cells: a sorted CD56 or NKG2C T cell subset, CD4+ or CD8+ T cells, or bulk PBMC T cells (not recorded which). These receptors all come from a woman aged 18 to 75 in good health.

J is TRBJ2-1 and V is TRBV7-2. Germline loops: CDR1 SGHTA, CDR2 FQGNSA. This CDR3 is built from 16 residues. CDR3 residues: CASSSVSGSSYNEQFF.

The chain employs TRBV27 and TRBJ2-6; TCRdb outputs TRBD1, but without DNA this stays unchecked. Looked up from germline, CDR1 is MNHEY and CDR2 is SMNVEV (reference sequence). The CDR3 has 15 residues. CDR3 residues: CASTPLRVAGNVLTF.

V is TRBV28 and J is TRBJ2-1; checking the TCRdb D call of TRBD2 is not possible without DNA. CDR1 is MDHEN, CDR2 SYDVKM, per germline. The CDR3 consists of 14 residues. The CDR3 reads CASSLVGGVFEQFF.

The rearrangement joins TRBV30 to TRBJ1-1; TCRdb names TRBD1, which stays unverified in the absence of DNA. Germline lookup yields CDR1 GTSNPN and CDR2 SVGIG (reference sequence). This CDR3 comprises 14 residues. The CDR3 region is CAWRAGTGYTEAFF.